There are many counts of the clone carrying this TCR beta chain. What it recognizes is unknown. The record originates from a study of post-analysis software for immune sequencing data. TCR beta libraries were prepared from cDNA with unique molecular identifiers. T cells, 1 to 10 million of them, yielded about half a million cDNA molecules. Using its own MiXCR run on the PCR reads, TCRdb lists one record per CDR3 protein. The data contain about 210,000 distinct CDR3 sequences, over 25% of them singletons. The germline gives CDR1 LGHDT, CDR2 YNNKEL (reference sequence). V shed 6 bases, J shed 4 bases, and the junction held 4 bases outside the gene matches. The CDR3 extends over 13 amino acids. Study findings and constraints: Under F measure analysis, samples from one preparation batch co-clustered strongly. Compared with controls, patients showed significantly lower normalized Chao1 diversity. There were about 5 TRBV segments more frequent in patients than controls, and TRBV5-6, TRBV5-1 and TRBV20-1 were among them.

The chain uses TRBV3-1 and TRBJ2-5; 8 bases are a match to TRBD1. This clonotype was sampled from a girl between 2 and 17 years old with multiple sclerosis. The sequencing input was blood. CDR3: CASRVRGRETQYF. The CDR3 DNA follows: TGTGCCAGCAGAGTCAGGGGGCGAGAGACCCAGTACTTC.